This T cell receptor beta chain was retrieved from a study of blood T cell repertoires in COVID-19. As for the study in general: PBMCs, B-cell-depleted T cells, or T cells were the source of the cDNA or gDNA that made up the material.

The method was immunoSEQ multiplex PCR; TCRdb's version includes in-frame clones alone and lacks a portion of them. This sample carries some 390,000 clones, over 85% of them seen once, and the ten largest clones take less than 2%. Between the trimmed V and J ends, which lost 0 bases and 6 bases, there was a span of 8 bases. The CDR3 covers 14 residues. The V gene's germline CDR1 is ENHRY and CDR2 SYGVKD. The genes are TRBV10-3 and TRBJ2-2, with a weak D call TRBD1 (5 bases). This receptor was identified in a woman in her twenties or thirties who had recovered from COVID-19. The sample taken for sequencing was PBMCs or T cells enriched from blood (not recorded which). The CDR3: CAISESRGAGELFF. DNA for the CDR3: TGTGCCATCAGTGAGTCAAGGGGCGCCGGGGAGCTGTTTTTT.